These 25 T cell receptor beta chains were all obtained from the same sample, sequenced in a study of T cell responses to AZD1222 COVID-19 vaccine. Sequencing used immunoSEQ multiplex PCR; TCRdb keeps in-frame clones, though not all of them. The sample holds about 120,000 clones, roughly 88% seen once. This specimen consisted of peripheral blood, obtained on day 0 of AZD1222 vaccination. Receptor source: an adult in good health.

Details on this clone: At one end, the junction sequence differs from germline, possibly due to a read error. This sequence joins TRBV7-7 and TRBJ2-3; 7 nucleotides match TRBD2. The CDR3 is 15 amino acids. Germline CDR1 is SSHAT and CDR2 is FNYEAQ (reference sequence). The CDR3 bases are TGTGCTAGCAGCTTGGGGCGGGAGCTGGGAGATACGCAGTATTTT. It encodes CASSLGRELGDTQYF.

CDR3 nucleotides: TGTGCCAGCAGCTCTCCACTTGAGCAGTACTTC. Translation gives CASSSPLEQYF. This chain joins TRBV7-9 and TRBJ2-7; D not resolved. V lost 4 bases and J lost 7, with 8 bases in between. Germline V gives CDR1 SEHNR, CDR2 FQNEAQ (reference sequence). The CDR3 loop spans 11 amino acids.

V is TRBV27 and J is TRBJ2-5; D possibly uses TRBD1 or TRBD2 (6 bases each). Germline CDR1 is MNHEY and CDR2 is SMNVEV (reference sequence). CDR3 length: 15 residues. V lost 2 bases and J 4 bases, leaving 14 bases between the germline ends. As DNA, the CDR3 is TGTGCCAGCAGTTTAAGTGGGGGGCGCGGAGAGACCCAGTACTTC. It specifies CASSLSGGRGETQYF.

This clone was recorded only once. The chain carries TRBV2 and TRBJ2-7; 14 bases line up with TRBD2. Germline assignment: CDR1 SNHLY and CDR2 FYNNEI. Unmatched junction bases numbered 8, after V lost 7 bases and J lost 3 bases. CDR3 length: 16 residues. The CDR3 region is CASTTEGLAGVYEQYF. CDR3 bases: TGTGCCAGCACTACCGAGGGACTAGCGGGAGTCTACGAGCAGTACTTC.

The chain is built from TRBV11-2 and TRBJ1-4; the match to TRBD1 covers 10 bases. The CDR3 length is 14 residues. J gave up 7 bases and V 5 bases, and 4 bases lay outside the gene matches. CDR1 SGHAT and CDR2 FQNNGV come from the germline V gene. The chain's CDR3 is CASSVDRGREKLFF. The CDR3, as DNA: TGTGCCAGCAGCGTCGACAGGGGGCGTGAAAAACTGTTTTTT.

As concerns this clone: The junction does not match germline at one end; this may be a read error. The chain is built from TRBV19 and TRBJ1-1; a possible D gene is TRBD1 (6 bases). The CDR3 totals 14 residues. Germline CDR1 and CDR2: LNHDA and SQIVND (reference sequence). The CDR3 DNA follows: TGTGCCAGTAATCTACAGGGAATGTGGCCTGAGGCTTTCTTT. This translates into CASNLQGMWPEAFF. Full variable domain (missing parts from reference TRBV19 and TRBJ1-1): DGGITQSPKYLFRKEGQNVTLSCEQNLNHDAMYWYRQDPGQGLRLIYYSQIVNDFQKGDIAEGYSVSREKKESFPLTVTSAQKNPTAFYLCASNLQGMWPEAFFGQGTRLTVV.

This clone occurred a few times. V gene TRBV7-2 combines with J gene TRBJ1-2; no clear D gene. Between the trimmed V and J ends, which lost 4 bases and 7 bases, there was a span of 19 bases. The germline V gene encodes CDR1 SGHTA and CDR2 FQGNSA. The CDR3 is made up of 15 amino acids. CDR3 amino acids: CASSSSGTRILGYTF. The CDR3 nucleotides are TGTGCCAGCAGCTCATCTGGAACCAGAATCCTTGGCTACACCTTC.

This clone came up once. In DNA form, the CDR3 reads TGTGCCAGCAGCCAACCGGGACTAGCGGGAGAGACCCAGTACTTC. It specifies CASSQPGLAGETQYF. This chain connects TRBV14 to TRBJ2-5; 12 bases line up with TRBD2. V lost 2 bases, J lost 4 bases, and 2 bases stayed unmatched. The germline V gene encodes CDR1 SGHDN and CDR2 FVKESK. This CDR3 is 15 amino acids long.

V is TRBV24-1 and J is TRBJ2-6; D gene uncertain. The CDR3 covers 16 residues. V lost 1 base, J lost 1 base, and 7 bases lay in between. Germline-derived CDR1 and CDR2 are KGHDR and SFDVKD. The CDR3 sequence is CATSDFGQSGANVLTF. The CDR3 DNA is TGTGCCACCAGTGATTTCGGCCAGTCTGGGGCCAACGTCCTGACTTTC.

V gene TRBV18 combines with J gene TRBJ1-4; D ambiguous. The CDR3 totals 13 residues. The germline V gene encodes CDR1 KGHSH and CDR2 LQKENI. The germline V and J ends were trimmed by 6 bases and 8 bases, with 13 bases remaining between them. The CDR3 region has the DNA TGTGCCAGCTCCCCAGAACGTAGGGAAAAACTGTTTTTT. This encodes CASSPERREKLFF.

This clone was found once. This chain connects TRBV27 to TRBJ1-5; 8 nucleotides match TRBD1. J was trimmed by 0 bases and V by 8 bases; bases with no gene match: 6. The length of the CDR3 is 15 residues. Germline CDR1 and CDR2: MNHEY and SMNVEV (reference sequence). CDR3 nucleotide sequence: TGTGCCAGCCAATCCGGGACAGGTAGCAATCAGCCCCAGCATTTT. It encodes CASQSGTGSNQPQHF.

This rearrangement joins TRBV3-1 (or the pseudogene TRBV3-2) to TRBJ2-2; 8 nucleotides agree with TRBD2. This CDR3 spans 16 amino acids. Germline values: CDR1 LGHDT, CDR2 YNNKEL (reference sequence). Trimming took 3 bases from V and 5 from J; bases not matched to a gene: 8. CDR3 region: CASSHGLAIRTGELFF. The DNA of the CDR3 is TGTGCCAGCAGCCACGGACTAGCAATAAGGACCGGGGAGCTGTTTTTT.

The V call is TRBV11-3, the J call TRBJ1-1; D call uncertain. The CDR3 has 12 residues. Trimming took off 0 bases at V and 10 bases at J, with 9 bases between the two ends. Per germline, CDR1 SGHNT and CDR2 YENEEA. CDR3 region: CASSLDIAVAFF. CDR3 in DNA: TGTGCCAGCAGCTTAGATATAGCGGTAGCTTTCTTT.

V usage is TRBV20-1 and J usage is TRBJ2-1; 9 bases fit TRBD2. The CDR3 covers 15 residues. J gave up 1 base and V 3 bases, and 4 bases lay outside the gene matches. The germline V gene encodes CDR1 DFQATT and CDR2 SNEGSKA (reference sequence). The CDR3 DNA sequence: TGCAGTGCTAGTCTGACTAGCGGATCCTACAATGAGCAGTTCTTC. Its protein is CSASLTSGSYNEQFF.

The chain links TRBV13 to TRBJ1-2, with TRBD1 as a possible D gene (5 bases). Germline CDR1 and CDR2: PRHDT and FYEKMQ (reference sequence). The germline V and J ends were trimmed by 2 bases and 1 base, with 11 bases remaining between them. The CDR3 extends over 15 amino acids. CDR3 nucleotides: TGTGCCAGCAGCTTAAGTCCAGGGTTTAACTATGGCTACACCTTC. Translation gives CASSLSPGFNYGYTF.

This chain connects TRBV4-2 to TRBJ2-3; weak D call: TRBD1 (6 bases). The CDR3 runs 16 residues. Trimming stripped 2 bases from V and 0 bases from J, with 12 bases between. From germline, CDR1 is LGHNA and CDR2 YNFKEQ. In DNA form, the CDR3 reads TGTGCCAGCAGCCAACAGACAGGTTCTAGCACAGATACGCAGTATTTT. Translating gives CASSQQTGSSTDTQYF.

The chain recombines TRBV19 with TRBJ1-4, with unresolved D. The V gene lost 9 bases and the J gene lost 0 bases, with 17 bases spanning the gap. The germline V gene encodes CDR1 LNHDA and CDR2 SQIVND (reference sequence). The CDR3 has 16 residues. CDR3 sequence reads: CASHRGSLATNEKLFF. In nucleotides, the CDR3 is TGTGCCAGCCATCGGGGTTCCCTCGCAACTAATGAAAAACTGTTTTTT.

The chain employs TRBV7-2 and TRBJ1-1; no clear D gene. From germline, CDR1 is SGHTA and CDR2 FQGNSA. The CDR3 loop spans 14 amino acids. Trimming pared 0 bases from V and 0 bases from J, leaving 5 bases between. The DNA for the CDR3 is TGTGCCAGCAGCTTAGCAGGGATGAACACTGAAGCTTTCTTT. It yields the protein CASSLAGMNTEAFF.

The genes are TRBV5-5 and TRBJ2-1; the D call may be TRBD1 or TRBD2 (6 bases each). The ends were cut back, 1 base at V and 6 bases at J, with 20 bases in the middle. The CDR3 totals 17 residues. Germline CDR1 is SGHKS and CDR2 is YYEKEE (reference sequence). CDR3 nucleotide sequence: TGTGCCAGCAGCTTGAGGAGTTCGGGGGCGGATGGCAATGAGCAGTTCTTC. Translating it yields CASSLRSSGADGNEQFF.

DNA of the CDR3: TGTGCCAGCAGTGACAGGGGGCGAATGAACACTGAAGCTTTCTTT. Translating gives CASSDRGRMNTEAFF. The genes are TRBV6-1 and TRBJ1-1; 8 nucleotides align to TRBD1. This CDR3 is built from 15 residues. CDR1 is MNHNS and CDR2 is SASEGT in the germline V gene. The V segment lost 3 bases and the J segment 0 bases; nucleotides outside the gene matches: 3.

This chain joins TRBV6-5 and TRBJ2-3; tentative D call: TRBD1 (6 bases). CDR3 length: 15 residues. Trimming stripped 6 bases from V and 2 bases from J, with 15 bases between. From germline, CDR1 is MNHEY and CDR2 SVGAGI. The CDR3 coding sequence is TGTGCCAGCAGCCCCCGGGACACCTACACAGATACGCAGTATTTT. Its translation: CASSPRDTYTDTQYF.

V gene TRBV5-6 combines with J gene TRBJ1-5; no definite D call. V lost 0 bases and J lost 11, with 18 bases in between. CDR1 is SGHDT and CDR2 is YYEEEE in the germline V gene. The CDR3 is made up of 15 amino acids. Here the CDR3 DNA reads TGTGCCAGCAGCTTGGCTGGAGCAGGCTCGTTGACCCAGCATTTT. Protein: CASSLAGAGSLTQHF.

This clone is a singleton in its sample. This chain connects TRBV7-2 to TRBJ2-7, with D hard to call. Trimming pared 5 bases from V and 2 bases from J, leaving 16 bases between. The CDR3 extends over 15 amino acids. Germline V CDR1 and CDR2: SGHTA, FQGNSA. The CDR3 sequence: CASSLQDQLAYEQYF. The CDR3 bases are TGTGCCAGCAGCCTTCAGGACCAACTTGCCTACGAGCAGTACTTC. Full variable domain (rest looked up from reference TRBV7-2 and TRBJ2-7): GAGVSQSPSNKVTEKGKDVELRCDPISGHTALYWYRQSLGQGLEFLIYFQGNSAPDKSGLPSDRFSAERTGGSVSTLTIQRTQQEDSAVYLCASSLQDQLAYEQYFGPGTRLTVT.

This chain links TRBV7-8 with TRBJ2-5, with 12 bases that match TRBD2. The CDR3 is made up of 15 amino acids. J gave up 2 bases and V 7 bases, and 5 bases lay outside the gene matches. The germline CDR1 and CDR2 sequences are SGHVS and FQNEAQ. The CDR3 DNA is TGTGCCAGCACCGGGACTAGCGGGCATCAAGAGACCCAGTACTTC. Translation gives CASTGTSGHQETQYF.

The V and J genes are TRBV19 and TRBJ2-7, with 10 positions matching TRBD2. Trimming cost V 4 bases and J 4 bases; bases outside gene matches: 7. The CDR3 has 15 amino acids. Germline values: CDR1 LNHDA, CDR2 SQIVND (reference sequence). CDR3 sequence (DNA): TGTGCCAGTAGTACAGCTAGCGGGAGAGGATACGAGCAGTACTTC. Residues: CASSTASGRGYEQYF.